Each of the 20 T cell receptor beta chains below was sequenced from the same sample in a study. TCRdb redid the calling of the RT-PCR reads with MiXCR, one entry per CDR3 protein. The sample comprises about 680,000 distinct CDR3 sequences, 13% to 15% of which are singletons, and 3.6% rests with the top ten. The sequencing sample was made of memory CD4+ T cells from blood. All receptors derive from a female donor in good health, serving as a healthy control.

V gene TRBV20-1 combines with J gene TRBJ2-3; D is unresolved. Germline loops: CDR1 DFQATT, CDR2 SNEGSKA (reference sequence). The length of the CDR3 is 15 residues. V lost 1 base and J lost 2, with 13 bases in between. DNA for the CDR3: TGCAGTGCTAGAGGATACGGCGGAGTCACAGATACGCAGTATTTT. Its protein product is CSARGYGGVTDTQYF.

Ten or more counts support this clonotype. The chain joins TRBV6-1 to TRBJ1-5; D not certain. Trimming removed 7 bases at V and 1 base at J, with 11 bases between. The CDR3 has 14 residues. Germline CDR1 reads MNHNS; CDR2 reads SASEGT. The CDR3 DNA reads as TGTGCCAGCAATCCGACGGGAAGCAATCAGCCCCAGCATTTT. Its translation is CASNPTGSNQPQHF.

At least ten counts were recorded for this clonotype. The chain has TRBV28 and TRBJ1-2, with TRBD1 matching over 8 bases. The CDR3 length is 12 residues. With 6 bases clipped from V and 14 bases from J, the junction kept 11 bases outside the gene matches. In germline, CDR1 is MDHEN, CDR2 SYDVKM. The DNA for the CDR3 is TGTGCCAGCAGCAATCCGGGACAGGCCCGGACCTTC. It translates to CASSNPGQARTF.

Remarks on this clonotype: A single base separates this from a much larger clone, so it may be a read error. The genes are TRBV5-6 and TRBJ2-1, with 13 bases that match TRBD2. CDR3 size: 16 residues. V lost 4 bases to trimming and J lost 9 bases; unmatched junction nucleotides: 10. Per the germline V gene, CDR1 is SGHDT and CDR2 is YYEEEE. CDR3 sequence reads: CASSLPGTSGIGEQFF. DNA for the CDR3: TGTGCCAGCAGCCTCCCCGGGACTAGCGGGATAGGTGAGCAGTTCTTC. The full variable domain, completed using reference TRBV5-6 and TRBJ2-1, is DAGVTQSPTHLIKTRGQQVTLRCSPKSGHDTVSWYQQALGQGPQFIFQYYEEEERQRGNFPDRFSGHQFPNYSSELNVNALLLGDSALYLCASSLPGTSGIGEQFFGPGTRLTVL.

This sequence joins TRBV25-1 and TRBJ2-3; D unclear. CDR1 is MGHDK and CDR2 is SYGVNS in the germline V gene. This CDR3 has 14 residues. Trimming pared 4 bases from V and 5 bases from J, leaving 13 bases between. The CDR3 sequence is CASSGVNKGDTQYF. CDR3 DNA: TGTGCCAGCAGTGGAGTTAATAAGGGAGATACGCAGTATTTT.

This clonotype appeared once. V is TRBV6-6 and J is TRBJ2-7; 8 positions match TRBD2. Germline-derived CDR1 and CDR2 are MNHNY and SVGAGI (reference sequence). This CDR3 has 15 residues. Trimming cost V 5 bases and J 3 bases; bases outside gene matches: 9. The CDR3 loop reads CASSQTSAQFYEQYF. The DNA for the CDR3 is TGTGCCAGCAGTCAGACTAGCGCCCAATTCTACGAGCAGTACTTC.

The chain combines TRBV11-3 with TRBJ2-3; TRBD2 matches 11 bases. The J segment lost 2 bases and the V segment lost 5 bases, leaving 6 bases of the junction unmatched. The CDR3 totals 16 residues. Germline V gene lookup returns CDR1 SGHNT and CDR2 YENEEA. CDR3 in amino acids: CASSRGLADDTDTQYF. In nucleotides, the CDR3 is TGTGCCAGCAGCAGGGGACTAGCGGACGACACAGATACGCAGTATTTT.

V usage is TRBV9 and J usage is TRBJ2-7; 7 positions match TRBD2. The CDR3 loop spans 14 amino acids. The V segment lost 4 bases and the J segment 3 bases; nucleotides outside the gene matches: 7. Germline CDR1 reads SGDLS; CDR2 reads YYNGEE. This CDR3 reads CASSPRDYLYEQYF. CDR3 coding DNA: TGTGCCAGCAGCCCCCGGGACTATCTCTACGAGCAGTACTTC.

This clonotype was observed many times. The chain joins TRBV10-3 to TRBJ2-7, with 8 bases fitting TRBD2. The ends lost 4 bases at V and 0 bases at J; junction bases unmatched: 2. Looked up from germline, CDR1 is ENHRY and CDR2 is SYGVKD. CDR3 length equals 14 residues. The CDR3 protein is CAISGREVSYEQYF. The CDR3 coding sequence is TGTGCCATCAGTGGGCGGGAGGTCTCCTACGAGCAGTACTTC.

This clonotype came up a few times. The CDR3 DNA reads TGCAGTGCCCCAACTAGCGTCCGGAGCTACGAGCAGTACTTC. Its protein is CSAPTSVRSYEQYF. The chain recombines TRBV20-1 with TRBJ2-7; 7 bases fit TRBD2. Trimming at V came to 6 bases and at J to 3 bases, leaving 11 bases not matched to a gene. CDR3 length equals 14 residues. CDR1 and CDR2 from the germline V gene are DFQATT and SNEGSKA (reference sequence).

The CDR3 loop reads CASSPGGANYGYTF. DNA for the CDR3: TGTGCCAGCAGCCCCGGGGGGGCTAACTATGGCTACACCTTC. The chain has TRBV7-8 and TRBJ1-2; perhaps TRBD1 as D (5 bases). The CDR3 is 14 residues long. V lost 5 bases and J 0 bases, leaving 10 bases between the germline ends. Looked up from germline, CDR1 is SGHVS and CDR2 is FQNEAQ. Full variable domain (missing parts from reference TRBV7-8 and TRBJ1-2): GAGVSQSPRYKVAKRGQDVALRCDPISGHVSLFWYQQALGQGPEFLTYFQNEAQLDKSGLPSDRFFAERPEGSVSTLKIQRTQQEDSAVYLCASSPGGANYGYTFGSGTRLTVV.

As regards this clonotype: This could be a read error, since a much larger clone is one nucleotide away. The chain joins TRBV12-3 or TRBV12-4 to TRBJ1-5, with TRBD1 as a possible D gene (5 bases). This CDR3 spans 16 amino acids. V lost 4 bases to trimming and J lost 9 bases, with 22 bases between them. CDR3 residues: CASSSQAGVNIGPQHF. CDR3 sequence (DNA): TGTGCCAGCAGTTCACAGGCCGGGGTTAACATAGGGCCCCAGCATTTT.

This clonotype was seen a handful of times. The rearrangement links TRBV5-6 to TRBJ1-5, with 7 positions matching TRBD1. J lost 6 bases, V lost 7 bases, and 10 bases had no gene match. This CDR3 is built from 14 residues. CDR1 is SGHDT and CDR2 is YYEEEE in the germline V gene. This chain's CDR3 is CASGRSGGAQPQHF. CDR3 sequence (DNA): TGTGCCAGCGGACGTTCAGGGGGTGCTCAGCCCCAGCATTTT. Together with reference TRBV5-6 and TRBJ1-5, the CDR3 gives the full variable domain: DAGVTQSPTHLIKTRGQQVTLRCSPKSGHDTVSWYQQALGQGPQFIFQYYEEEERQRGNFPDRFSGHQFPNYSSELNVNALLLGDSALYLCASGRSGGAQPQHFGDGTRLSIL.

This clonotype showed up many times. V is TRBV20-1 and J is TRBJ1-2; D might be TRBD1 (5 bases). The V gene's germline CDR1 is DFQATT and CDR2 SNEGSKA (reference sequence). The CDR3 is made up of 14 amino acids. Trimming shortened V by 5 bases and J by 2 bases, and 15 bases separated the two germline ends. CDR3 DNA sequence: TGCAGTGCTTTCGAGACAGCCCAAAACTATGGCTACACCTTC. Protein: CSAFETAQNYGYTF.

This clonotype was picked up a small number of times. The chain links TRBV12-3 or TRBV12-4 to TRBJ1-5; D is possibly TRBD1 (6 bases). Trimming pared 4 bases from V and 4 bases from J, leaving 11 bases between. CDR3 length: 14 residues. The CDR3 is CASSWRGGNQPQHF. CDR3 DNA: TGTGCCAGCAGTTGGAGAGGGGGAAATCAGCCCCAGCATTTT.

The J gene is TRBJ2-7, the V gene TRBV28, with TRBD1 identical over 11 bases. The CDR3 loop spans 14 amino acids. Trimming took 4 bases from V and 7 from J; bases not matched to a gene: 6. CDR1 and CDR2 from the germline V gene are MDHEN and SYDVKM. CDR3 sequence reads: CASSYGTGGVEQYF. CDR3 DNA: TGTGCCAGCAGTTACGGGACAGGGGGGGTGGAGCAGTACTTC. Full variable domain (remainder filled in from reference TRBV28 and TRBJ2-7): DVKVTQSSRYLVKRTGEKVFLECVQDMDHENMFWYRQDPGLGLRLIYFSYDVKMKEKGDIPEGYSVSREKKERFSLILESASTNQTSMYLCASSYGTGGVEQYFGPGTRLTVT.

This clonotype has a handful of counts. The genes are TRBV7-2 and TRBJ2-2; perhaps TRBD1 as D (6 bases). The V end was cut by 0 bases, the J end by 7 bases, with 9 bases between. Germline V lookup: CDR1 SGHTA, CDR2 FQGNSA. This CDR3 is 14 amino acids long. The DNA of the CDR3 is TGTGCCAGCAGCTTAGCGGGGGCGAGCGGGGAGCTGTTTTTT. Its translation: CASSLAGASGELFF.

The chain couples TRBV5-1 to TRBJ1-3; D remains ambiguous. The CDR3 consists of 15 residues. Germline V gives CDR1 SGHRS, CDR2 YFSETQ. V was shortened by 2 bases and J by 1 base, with 10 bases between the two germline ends. The CDR3: CASSFGDLSGNTIYF. The CDR3 coding sequence is TGCGCCAGCAGCTTCGGGGATTTGTCTGGAAACACCATATATTTT.

This rearrangement joins TRBV3-1 to TRBJ1-1; no clear D. The CDR3 extends over 16 amino acids. Trimming took off 0 bases at V and 1 base at J, with 12 bases between the two ends. Germline V CDR1 and CDR2: LGHDT, YNNKEL (reference sequence). The chain's CDR3 is CASSQDGRGRNTEAFF. The CDR3 coding sequence is TGTGCCAGCAGCCAAGATGGCCGGGGAAGGAACACTGAAGCTTTCTTT.

This clonotype was recorded a few times. The chain is built from TRBV24-1 and TRBJ2-7, with 9 bases matching TRBD1. This CDR3 region has 15 residues. The V and J ends lost 3 bases and 3 bases, in that order; junction bases with no gene match: 5. The V gene's germline CDR1 is KGHDR and CDR2 SFDVKD. CDR3 nucleotide sequence: TGTGCCACCAGTGATGGGGGACAGGGACTCTACGAGCAGTACTTC. Amino acid sequence: CATSDGGQGLYEQYF.